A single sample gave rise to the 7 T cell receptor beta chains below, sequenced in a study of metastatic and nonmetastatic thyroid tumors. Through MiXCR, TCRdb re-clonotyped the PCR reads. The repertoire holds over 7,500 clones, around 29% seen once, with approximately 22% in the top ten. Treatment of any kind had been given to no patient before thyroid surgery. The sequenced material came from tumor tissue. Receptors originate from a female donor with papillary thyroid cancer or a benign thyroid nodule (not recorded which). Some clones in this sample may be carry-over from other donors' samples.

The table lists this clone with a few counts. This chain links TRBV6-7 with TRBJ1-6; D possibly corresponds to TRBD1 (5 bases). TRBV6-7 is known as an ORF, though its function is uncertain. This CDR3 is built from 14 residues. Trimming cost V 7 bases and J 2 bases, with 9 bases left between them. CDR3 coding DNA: TGTGCCAGCATAAGGGGCCCCTATAATTCACCCCTCCACTTT. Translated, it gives CASIRGPYNSPLHF.

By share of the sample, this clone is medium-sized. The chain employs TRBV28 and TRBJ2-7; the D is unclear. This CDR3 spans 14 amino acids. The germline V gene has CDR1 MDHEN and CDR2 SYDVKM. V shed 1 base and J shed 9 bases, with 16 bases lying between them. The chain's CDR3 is CASSLSGSRMWQYF. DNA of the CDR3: TGTGCCAGCAGTTTATCAGGCTCCCGTATGTGGCAGTACTTC.

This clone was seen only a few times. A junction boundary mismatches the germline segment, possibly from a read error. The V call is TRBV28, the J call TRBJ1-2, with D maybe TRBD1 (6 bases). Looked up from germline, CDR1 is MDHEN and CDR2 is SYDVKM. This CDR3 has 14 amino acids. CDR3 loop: CASSPQGTRYGYTF. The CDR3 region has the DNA TGTGCCAGCAGTCCTCAGGGGACACGCTATGGATACACCTTC.

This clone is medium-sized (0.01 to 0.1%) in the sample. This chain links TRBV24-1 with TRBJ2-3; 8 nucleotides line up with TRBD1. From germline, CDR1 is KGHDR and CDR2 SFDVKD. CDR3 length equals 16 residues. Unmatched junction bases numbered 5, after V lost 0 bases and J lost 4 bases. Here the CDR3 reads CATSDLGQGVSDTQYF. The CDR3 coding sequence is TGTGCCACCAGTGATTTGGGACAGGGAGTATCAGATACGCAGTATTTT.

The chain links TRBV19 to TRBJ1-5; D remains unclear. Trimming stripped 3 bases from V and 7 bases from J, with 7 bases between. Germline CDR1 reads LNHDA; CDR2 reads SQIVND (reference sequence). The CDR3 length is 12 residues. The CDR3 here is CASSIVGQPQHF. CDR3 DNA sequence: TGTGCCAGTAGTATCGTAGGACAGCCCCAGCATTTT.

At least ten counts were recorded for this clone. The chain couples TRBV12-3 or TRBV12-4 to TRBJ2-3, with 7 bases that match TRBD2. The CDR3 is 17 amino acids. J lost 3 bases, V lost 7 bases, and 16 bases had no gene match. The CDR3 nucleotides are TGTGCCAGCACTTTTGTCTTCGCGCCCGGGGGGACAGATACGCAGTATTTT. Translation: CASTFVFAPGGTDTQYF.

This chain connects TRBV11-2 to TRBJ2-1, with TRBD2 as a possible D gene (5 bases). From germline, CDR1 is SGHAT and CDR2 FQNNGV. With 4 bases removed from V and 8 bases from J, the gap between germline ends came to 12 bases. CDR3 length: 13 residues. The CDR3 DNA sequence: TGTGCCAGCAGCTCCGGACTGAGTCATGAGCAGTTCTTC. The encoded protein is CASSSGLSHEQFF.